This T cell receptor (beta chain) was captured in a study of cytomegalovirus exposure and HLA in healthy donors. The PCR made use of 60 Vbeta and 13 Jbeta primers. Sequencing used immunoSEQ multiplex PCR; TCRdb keeps in-frame clones, though not all of them. The profile shows approximately 160,000 clones, 77% of them singletons. In germline, CDR1 is MNHEY, CDR2 SVGAGI. V lost 4 bases, J lost 3 bases, and 11 bases lay in between. The CDR3 has 14 residues. Sequenced sample: PBMCs. The gene calls are TRBV6-5 and TRBJ2-3; TRBD1 is a possible D gene (5 bases). The receptor's source is a woman in her twenties or thirties in good health and CMV-seropositive. This CDR3 reads CASSSPGKTDTQYF. The CDR3 DNA follows: TGTGCCAGCAGTTCCCCAGGGAAAACAGATACGCAGTATTTT.